The T cell receptor beta chain described here comes from a study of blood T cells in healthy people across ages (dated by TCRdb to about 2015). Some background on the complete study: Template switching captured roughly one uniquely barcoded TCR beta cDNA molecule per two T cells in model experiments. To track age-related changes in TCR beta repertoire diversity, the study relied on deep sequencing normalized with unique cDNA molecular identifiers. Four age groups were formed from the donors: young (average 16 years), middle-aged (around 40), aged (about 62) and long-lived (approximately 80). To avoid experimental bias, donors of different ages were randomly spread across the sequencing lanes. For two donors (one aged 18 to 29 and one aged 80 or older), the study analyzed two additional independent replicas of 1 million unique cDNA reads from the same blood draw. The study at large found these results: Bulk unsorted PBMC profiling prevented conclusive comparison of naive and antigen-experienced compartments. Because donor CMV infection status was unknown, age-related changes in expanded clonotypes were potentially confounded. Compared with the aged group, the long-lived group had more naive CD4+ T cells, fewer expanded clones and increased TCR diversity, a pattern suggesting age selection. A strong correlation was found between observed TCR beta diversity and the percentage of naive T cells measured by flow cytometry. As age increased, observed TCR beta diversity per million T cells dropped in a roughly linear way, and a significant reduction was already evident by age 40. Estimates of total diversity from one million sequenced T cells were regarded as lower bounds and underestimates.

V loses 1 base, J loses 7 bases, and the germline ends lie 13 bases apart. The cysteine opens and the phenylalanine closes a CDR3 of 14 amino acids. The CDR3 DNA has 42 bases and is translated from base 1. The germline V gene (reference sequence) provides CDR1 SEHNR and CDR2 FQNEAQ. The 40 or so donors, aged about 6 to 95 years, were systemically healthy Caucasian individuals from Russia. About 10 milliliters of peripheral blood were collected from each donor into EDTA-treated Vacutainer tubes. Ficoll-Paque density-gradient centrifugation was used to isolate PBMCs, with at least 6.5 million obtained per sample. Total RNA was extracted from PBMCs with Trizol reagent, with at least 6 micrograms obtained per sample. Naive CD45RAhigh/CD27high T cell percentages were measured by flow cytometry on a PBMC aliquot from every donor. Libraries were built with 5' RACE. Sequencing took place on an Illumina HiSeq 2500. The second PCR ran for about 7 to 11 cycles and used a J-beta primer mix along with a sample-barcoded 5' primer. Each TCR beta cDNA molecule received a unique molecular identifier from a template-switch 5' adaptor carrying 12 random nucleotides. At least 2.5 million CDR3-containing paired-end reads were obtained from each sample. The Mint cDNA synthesis kit, primed by a TRBC-specific oligonucleotide, was used to synthesize first-strand cDNA from all RNA. Following uracil-DNA glycosylase treatment, all cDNA underwent a first 18-cycle PCR with the universal primers M1SS and BC2_uni_R. The published analysis was carried out like this. For normalization, 1 million high-quality reads were randomly selected from each sample, with every read carrying a distinct molecular identifier. Reads with shared molecular identifiers were discarded instead of being binned into consensus sequences. CDR3 identification, clonotype clustering and error correction used MiTCR with a Q25 quality threshold and the strictest error-elimination algorithm. Lower-bound total TCR beta diversity was estimated with a nonparametric unseen species model using Euler transformation. TCRdb reprocessing: public reads trimmed at Q25 with fastp, clones called with MiXCR, in-frame beta chains kept. Entries are consolidated by CDR3 protein sequence, retaining the most common genes and DNA. The V and J calls were not made by the authors but by TCRdb's processing. Present in this sample are 1.4 million to 1.5 million distinct CDR3 sequences, approximately 38% of which were seen just once. 7.9% of the sample comes from the top ten.

As to this clonotype: No cognate antigen has been identified for it. No much larger clone exists at a distance of one base, and base qualities are not known.

The sequence joins TRBV7-9 to TRBJ1-2; matching of 6 bases hints at TRBD1 as the D gene. Sequenced sample: blood. This clonotype was obtained from a woman between 18 and 29 years old in good health. Here is the DNA: TGTGCCAGCAGCTTAGAACAGGGAGTTCGTGGCTACACCTTC. This sequence encodes CASSLEQGVRGYTF.